A single sample gave rise to the 28 T cell receptor beta chains below, sequenced in a study of low-dose radiotherapy and immunotherapy resistance in tumors. Time point indicated: before trial treatment. Gene-specific TRAV and TRBV primers were used for first-strand cDNA, covering alpha and beta chains. With a V-primer adapter and a constant-region primer, TCRs were amplified for approximately 19 PCR cycles. TCRdb passed the reads through MiXCR, listing each CDR3 protein once. The data contain approximately 90,000 distinct CDR3 sequences, about a sixth of them singletons. Sample: PBMCs, taken before treatment. Source of these receptors: a male donor with prostate cancer.

This clonotype was observed at least ten times. The chain combines TRBV6-5 with TRBJ2-6; D not resolved. V was pared by 2 bases and J by 0 bases, with 2 bases between. CDR1 is MNHEY, CDR2 SVGAGI, per germline. The CDR3 contains 14 residues. CDR3 nucleotide sequence: TGTGCCAGCAGTTACAGCTCTGGGGCCAACGTCCTGACTTTC. Translation gives CASSYSSGANVLTF.

This clonotype was seen ten or more times. V usage is TRBV14 and J usage is TRBJ2-5, with a possible D match to TRBD1 (7 bases). Germline V lookup: CDR1 SGHDN, CDR2 FVKESK. The CDR3 totals 15 residues. V lost 4 bases and J lost 5, with 17 bases in between. This chain's CDR3 is CASSRDSGFGETQYF. CDR3 coding DNA: TGTGCCAGCAGCCGGGACAGCGGGTTCGGGGAGACCCAGTACTTC.

On this clonotype itself: A much bigger clone sits one base away, suggesting this may be a read error. This chain links TRBV30 with TRBJ2-2, with a possible D match to TRBD2 (5 bases). CDR3 length equals 13 residues. In germline, CDR1 is GTSNPN, CDR2 SVGIG (reference sequence). This CDR3 is CAWSESNTGELIF. CDR3 sequence (DNA): TGTGCCTGGAGTGAGTCCAACACCGGGGAGCTGATTTTT.

There are many counts of this clonotype. The V call is TRBV28, the J call TRBJ2-7; D remains ambiguous. Deletions cut 8 bases from V and 3 bases from J, with 14 bases between. Germline V gene lookup returns CDR1 MDHEN and CDR2 SYDVKM. The CDR3 contains 13 residues. CDR3 protein: CASGPTTYYEQYF. The DNA of the CDR3 is TGTGCCAGCGGACCGACAACTTACTACGAGCAGTACTTC. Filled out from reference TRBV28 and TRBJ2-7, the complete variable domain reads DVKVTQSSRYLVKRTGEKVFLECVQDMDHENMFWYRQDPGLGLRLIYFSYDVKMKEKGDIPEGYSVSREKKERFSLILESASTNQTSMYLCASGPTTYYEQYFGPGTRLTVT.

The chain combines TRBV27 with TRBJ1-5; D is ambiguous. Trimming stripped 6 bases from V and 3 bases from J, with 21 bases between. Germline-derived CDR1 and CDR2 are MNHEY and SMNVEV (reference sequence). The CDR3 is 17 residues long. The CDR3, as DNA: TGTGCCAGCAGAAACCTCGCCGTGGACGGAACCAATCAGCCCCAGCATTTT. Translation gives CASRNLAVDGTNQPQHF.

A few counts support this clonotype. J is TRBJ2-2 and V is TRBV7-9, with no clear D. The CDR3 has 15 residues. Trimming removed 3 bases from V and 1 base from J, with 9 bases in between. Germline lookup yields CDR1 SEHNR and CDR2 FQNEAQ (reference sequence). CDR3 loop: CASSFLIQNTGELFF. The CDR3 nucleotides are TGTGCCAGCAGCTTTTTAATCCAGAACACCGGGGAGCTGTTTTTT.

CDR3 in amino acids: CASTHGDRVVGGQYF. DNA of the CDR3: TGTGCCAGCACTCATGGGGACAGGGTTGTCGGAGGGCAGTACTTC. The chain couples TRBV6-1 to TRBJ2-7; 9 bases match TRBD1. CDR3 size: 15 residues. The V and J ends lost 7 bases and 9 bases, in that order; junction bases with no gene match: 16. CDR1 and CDR2 (germline): MNHNS, SASEGT.

This clonotype was counted ten times or more. V is TRBV2 and J is TRBJ1-2; a possible D gene is TRBD1 (6 bases). The CDR3 consists of 15 residues. V was trimmed by 6 bases and J by 7 bases, leaving 21 bases between them. The germline gives CDR1 SNHLY, CDR2 FYNNEI. CDR3 residues: CASSDARGDTRGYTF. In nucleotides, the CDR3 is TGTGCCAGCAGCGACGCCCGGGGGGACACGCGTGGCTACACCTTC.

This clonotype was recorded many times. The gene calls are TRBV19 and TRBJ1-5; a possible D gene is TRBD1 (5 bases). The CDR3 runs 14 residues. Trimming cost V 6 bases and J 6 bases, with 15 bases left between them. Germline values: CDR1 LNHDA, CDR2 SQIVND (reference sequence). This chain's CDR3 is CASSQTGGVQPQHF. In DNA, the CDR3 is TGTGCCAGTAGCCAAACAGGAGGAGTTCAGCCCCAGCATTTT.

In its sample, this clonotype was seen many times. The V and J genes are TRBV11-3 and TRBJ2-1; either TRBD1 or TRBD2 may supply D (5 bases each). The germline V gene has CDR1 SGHNT and CDR2 YENEEA. The CDR3 runs to 15 residues. The ends were cut back, 3 bases at V and 9 bases at J, with 18 bases in the middle. This CDR3 is CASSLGPTRGSEQFF. The CDR3 region has the DNA TGTGCCAGCAGCTTGGGACCGACGAGGGGCAGTGAGCAGTTCTTC.

This clonotype was counted many times. The chain is built from TRBV6-4 and TRBJ2-3; 7 bases are a match to TRBD2. Germline V gives CDR1 MRHNA, CDR2 SNTAGT. V shed 5 bases and J 4 bases; nucleotides not matched to a gene: 12. The CDR3 consists of 16 residues. In DNA form, the CDR3 reads TGTGCCAGCAGTAAAGGGACTGGCGGGGGATCAGATACGCAGTATTTT. Residues: CASSKGTGGGSDTQYF.

CDR3 loop: CASSASRDGGYTF. The CDR3 nucleotides are TGTGCCAGCAGTGCTTCCAGGGATGGAGGCTACACCTTC. The V and J genes are TRBV2 and TRBJ1-2; perhaps TRBD1 as D (5 bases). Germline CDR1 is SNHLY and CDR2 is FYNNEI. This CDR3 is built from 13 residues. V was shortened by 4 bases and J by 8 bases, with 14 bases between the two germline ends.

In its sample, this clonotype was seen many times. The chain carries TRBV19 and TRBJ1-5; no firm D call. The length of the CDR3 is 13 residues. The germline V gene has CDR1 LNHDA and CDR2 SQIVND (reference sequence). The V gene lost 2 bases and the J gene lost 9 bases, with 11 bases spanning the gap. This CDR3 is CASSIRPEGPQHF. The CDR3 nucleotides read TGTGCCAGTAGTATAAGGCCTGAAGGGCCCCAGCATTTT. Complete variable domain (other parts from reference TRBV19 and TRBJ1-5): DGGITQSPKYLFRKEGQNVTLSCEQNLNHDAMYWYRQDPGQGLRLIYYSQIVNDFQKGDIAEGYSVSREKKESFPLTVTSAQKNPTAFYLCASSIRPEGPQHFGDGTRLSIL.

The table lists this clonotype with many counts. An end of the junction does not agree with germline; a read error may underlie this. J is TRBJ2-1 and V is TRBV5-3; D perhaps matches TRBD2 (5 bases). TRBV5-3 is reported as an ORF; its role is uncertain. This CDR3 has 14 amino acids. The CDR3 DNA reads TGTGCCAGCAGCTTGGAAGGCGGGTACAATGAGCAGTTCTTC. As protein: CASSLEGGYNEQFF.

The table lists this clonotype with many counts. The CDR3 coding sequence is TGTGCCAGCAGTTACATGGTCGGGGCCGGGGAGCTGTTTTTT. This translates into CASSYMVGAGELFF. The V and J genes are TRBV6-2 or TRBV6-3 and TRBJ2-2; D may be TRBD2 (5 bases). The V gene lost 2 bases and the J gene lost 6 bases, with 10 bases spanning the gap. The CDR3 totals 14 residues. Germline lookup yields CDR1 MNHEY and CDR2 SVGEGT.

This clonotype was seen many times. The chain is built from TRBV5-1 and TRBJ1-1; D gene uncertain. The CDR3 is 14 amino acids. The germline V gene encodes CDR1 SGHRS and CDR2 YFSETQ. V lost 0 bases to trimming and J lost 5 bases, with 11 bases between them. The CDR3 is CASSLDIVTTEAFF. The CDR3 DNA reads as TGCGCCAGCAGCTTGGACATTGTCACGACTGAAGCTTTCTTT.

This clonotype was found many times. The V gene is TRBV5-1, the J gene TRBJ1-5; D call uncertain. The V end lost 4 bases, the J end lost 2 bases, and 16 bases lay between the germline ends. CDR1 SGHRS and CDR2 YFSETQ come from the germline V gene. This CDR3 comprises 16 residues. The CDR3 is CASSPGEVTGNQPQHF. As DNA, the CDR3 is TGCGCCAGCAGCCCCGGAGAGGTTACGGGCAATCAGCCCCAGCATTTT.

The chain links TRBV27 to TRBJ2-5, with D perhaps matching TRBD1 (5 bases). Trimming removed 5 bases at V and 0 bases at J, with 10 bases between. The germline gives CDR1 MNHEY, CDR2 SMNVEV (reference sequence). The CDR3 is 14 amino acids. CDR3 loop: CASSLARDQETQYF. The CDR3, as DNA: TGTGCCAGCAGTCTGGCCAGGGACCAAGAGACCCAGTACTTC.

DNA of the CDR3: TGCGCCAGCAGTCACCGGGACAGGGCCTCCTACGAGCAGTACTTC. This gives the protein CASSHRDRASYEQYF. The rearrangement uses TRBV23-1 and TRBJ2-7, with TRBD1 matching over 9 bases. TRBV23-1 is an open reading frame, and its role is uncertain. CDR3 length equals 15 residues. J was trimmed by 0 bases and V by 3 bases; bases with no gene match: 3.

This clonotype was found many times. This chain connects TRBV5-4 to TRBJ2-3; tentative D call: TRBD2 (7 bases). This CDR3 has 16 amino acids. CDR1 and CDR2 from the germline V gene are SGHNT and YYREEE (reference sequence). The V end was cut by 1 base, the J end by 6 bases, with 18 bases between. The CDR3: CASSLPEGGSQDTQYF. The CDR3 DNA reads as TGTGCCAGCAGCTTGCCCGAGGGGGGGTCTCAGGATACGCAGTATTTT.

This clonotype was detected many times. The rearrangement uses TRBV7-2 and TRBJ1-1; 9 bases are a match to TRBD1. The junction had 5 bases not matched to a gene; V was cut back by 3 bases and J by 12 bases. This CDR3 spans 12 amino acids. In germline, CDR1 is SGHTA, CDR2 FQGNSA. The CDR3 DNA reads as TGTGCCAGCAGCTTTACGGACAGGGGATCTTTCTTT. It encodes CASSFTDRGSFF.

This clonotype was detected many times. This rearrangement joins TRBV4-3 to TRBJ2-7; weak D call: TRBD2 (7 bases). Trimming shortened V by 1 base and J by 4 bases, and 11 bases separated the two germline ends. This CDR3 contains 14 residues. Germline CDR1 and CDR2: LGHNA and YSLEER. The CDR3 coding sequence is TGCGCCAGCAGCCAAGCGGGGAGGGGGTACGAGCAGTACTTC. This codes for CASSQAGRGYEQYF.

This clonotype was detected many times. This sequence joins TRBV27 and TRBJ1-1; 8 nucleotides line up with TRBD1. With V trimmed by 6 bases and J by 2 bases, 5 bases remained unmatched. CDR1 is MNHEY, CDR2 SMNVEV, per germline (reference sequence). CDR3 size: 14 residues. CDR3 in amino acids: CASSLDRGNTEAFF. In nucleotides, the CDR3 is TGTGCCAGCAGCTTAGACAGGGGTAACACTGAAGCTTTCTTT.

The genes are TRBV12-3 or TRBV12-4 and TRBJ1-5; D is unclear. V gave up 3 bases and J gave up 4 bases, with 13 bases separating them. CDR3 length: 15 residues. CDR3 DNA: TGTGCCAGCAGTTTTCAGGCGGGCCTTAATCAGCCCCAGCATTTT. Residues: CASSFQAGLNQPQHF.

This clonotype was counted ten times or more. The V and J genes are TRBV27 and TRBJ1-6, with no clear D. The V end was cut by 8 bases, the J end by 2 bases, with 16 bases between. The CDR3 is 16 residues long. Germline V CDR1 and CDR2: MNHEY, SMNVEV (reference sequence). CDR3 sequence (DNA): TGTGCCAGCTCCCCGGAGGGCAGAGCCTATAATTCACCCCTCCACTTT. Amino acid sequence: CASSPEGRAYNSPLHF.

Regarding this clonotype: A single base is all that separates this from a far larger clone, so a read error is likely. The chain links TRBV7-6 to TRBJ2-1, with TRBD2 as a possible D gene (6 bases). Germline CDR1 SGHVS, CDR2 FNYEAQ. V lost 5 bases to trimming and J lost 4 bases, with 9 bases between them. This CDR3 has 13 amino acids. In nucleotides, the CDR3 is TGTGCCAGCAGCCCCGGGGGATACAATGAGCAGTTCTTC. Its protein product is CASSPGGYNEQFF.

In this sample, this clonotype turned up many times. The rearrangement joins TRBV7-8 to TRBJ2-7; either TRBD1 or TRBD2 may fit D (6 bases each). Per germline, CDR1 SGHVS and CDR2 FQNEAQ. The CDR3 contains 13 residues. The V end was cut by 3 bases, the J end by 5 bases, with 11 bases between. Here the CDR3 DNA reads TGTGCCAGCAGCTTGGGGGGCTCGGACGAGCAGTACTTC. This sequence encodes CASSLGGSDEQYF.

This clonotype has ten or more counts. The chain is built from TRBV11-2 and TRBJ2-3, with D unresolved. The CDR3 is 15 residues long. Germline-derived CDR1 and CDR2 are SGHAT and FQNNGV. Trimming cost V 5 bases and J 5 bases, with 17 bases left between them. The CDR3 loop is CASSPTIVSGDTQYF. CDR3 bases: TGTGCCAGCAGCCCAACCATAGTCTCTGGAGATACGCAGTATTTT.